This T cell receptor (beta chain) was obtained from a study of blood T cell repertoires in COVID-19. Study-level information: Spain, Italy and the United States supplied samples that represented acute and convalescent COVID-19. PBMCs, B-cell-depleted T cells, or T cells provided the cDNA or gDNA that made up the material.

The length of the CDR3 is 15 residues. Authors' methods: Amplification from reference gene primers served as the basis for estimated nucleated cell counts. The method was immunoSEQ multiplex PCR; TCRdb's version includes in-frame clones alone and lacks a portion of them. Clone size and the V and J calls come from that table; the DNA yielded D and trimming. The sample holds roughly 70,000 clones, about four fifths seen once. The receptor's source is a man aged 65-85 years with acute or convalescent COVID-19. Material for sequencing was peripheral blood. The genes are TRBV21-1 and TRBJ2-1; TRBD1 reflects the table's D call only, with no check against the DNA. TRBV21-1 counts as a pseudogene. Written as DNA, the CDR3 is TGTGCCAGCAGCAATTCCAGGGCAGGTTGGGATGAGCAGTTCTTC. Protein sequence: CASSNSRAGWDEQFF.